What follows are 13 T cell receptor beta chains derived from one specimen sequenced in a study of T cell changes during pregnancy in multiple sclerosis. Data came from immunoSEQ multiplex PCR; TCRdb stores just in-frame clones and leaves some out. Counted here are some 51,000 clones, 90% to 95% occurring once; the ten biggest clones make up less than 0.65%. Sequenced here: CD4+ T cells from peripheral blood mononuclear cells, sampled in the second trimester of pregnancy. The source is a female donor with multiple sclerosis, enrolled in a pregnancy study.

This clone was detected only once. The rearrangement joins TRBV6-5 to TRBJ1-4; possibly TRBD1 for D (5 bases). The germline V gene has CDR1 MNHEY and CDR2 SVGAGI. The CDR3 is 15 amino acids. Trimming stripped 6 bases from V and 2 bases from J, with 13 bases between. The CDR3 loop is CASRPGGVTNEKLFF. DNA for the CDR3: TGTGCCAGCAGACCCGGGGGGGTTACTAATGAAAAACTGTTTTTT.

The rearrangement links TRBV7-3 to TRBJ2-2, with TRBD1 matching 8 bases. The CDR3 totals 14 residues. The J segment lost 4 bases and the V segment lost 4 bases, leaving 2 bases of the junction unmatched. Per the germline V gene, CDR1 is SGHTA and CDR2 is FQGTGA. CDR3 protein: CASSSDRVTGELFF. The CDR3 DNA is TGTGCCAGCAGCTCGGACAGGGTCACCGGGGAGCTGTTTTTT.

V usage is TRBV29-1 and J usage is TRBJ1-2; D might be TRBD1 (6 bases). The V gene's germline CDR1 is SQVTM and CDR2 ANQGSEA. The CDR3 totals 12 residues. Trimming removed 5 bases from V and 5 bases from J, with 12 bases in between. CDR3 nucleotide sequence: TGCAGCGTTCTGACAGGTTTTTATGGCTACACCTTC. It is translated as CSVLTGFYGYTF.

V and J are TRBV18 and TRBJ2-5, with D maybe TRBD2 (6 bases). The V and J ends lost 4 bases and 1 base respectively, with 16 bases between them. Germline CDR1 KGHSH, CDR2 LQKENI. This CDR3 comprises 16 residues. CDR3 protein: CASSHSIGRSQETQYF. CDR3 nucleotide sequence: TGTGCCAGCTCACACAGTATAGGGAGGAGCCAAGAGACCCAGTACTTC.

On this clone itself: The junction shows a germline mismatch at one end, possibly a read error. The V and J genes are TRBV15 and TRBJ1-5; D unresolved. Germline loops: CDR1 LNHNV, CDR2 YYDKDF (reference sequence). CDR3 length: 17 amino acids. The CDR3 nucleotides are TGTGCCACCAACAGAGGAGGAAGTTCCGCGGGAAGTCAGCCCCAGCATTTT. Translating it yields CATNRGGSSAGSQPQHF.

V gene TRBV2 combines with J gene TRBJ1-2; 9 bases align to TRBD1. Germline assignment: CDR1 SNHLY and CDR2 FYNNEI. With V trimmed by 8 bases and J by 10 bases, 5 bases remained unmatched. This CDR3 is built from 11 residues. The CDR3 nucleotides read TGTGCCAGCTACCTACAGGGGGCCTACACCTTC. Translated: CASYLQGAYTF.

The chain has TRBV5-6 and TRBJ2-7, with 9 bases fitting TRBD2. Germline V gene data show CDR1 as SGHDT and CDR2 as YYEEEE. V trimming: 4 bases; J trimming: 4 bases; junction bases outside the gene matches: 9. The CDR3 runs 15 residues. The CDR3 loop is CASSLGGLASYEQYF. In DNA form, the CDR3 reads TGTGCCAGCAGCCTAGGGGGACTAGCTTCTTACGAGCAGTACTTC.

For the CDR3, the DNA is TGCGCCAGCAGCTGGACAACAGGGGGAGGTCAGCCCCAGCATTTT. This encodes CASSWTTGGGQPQHF. The chain links TRBV5-1 to TRBJ1-5; 8 bases are shared with TRBD1. The CDR3 has 15 residues. Germline V gene data show CDR1 as SGHRS and CDR2 as YFSETQ. V trimming: 3 bases; J trimming: 6 bases; junction bases outside the gene matches: 8.

The chain employs TRBV5-4 and TRBJ2-1, with 9 positions matching TRBD1. The germline CDR1 and CDR2 sequences are SGHNT and YYREEE (reference sequence). The CDR3 spans 16 residues. V lost 4 bases to trimming and J lost 7 bases; unmatched junction nucleotides: 12. The DNA of the CDR3 is TGTGCCAGCAGCATCGCCGGGACAGGGCGAACAAATGAGCAGTTCTTC. This gives the protein CASSIAGTGRTNEQFF.

J is TRBJ2-3 and V is TRBV9, with D tentatively TRBD1 (6 bases). The germline gives CDR1 SGDLS, CDR2 YYNGEE. Trimming shortened V by 3 bases and J by 2 bases, and 13 bases separated the two germline ends. The CDR3 loop spans 15 amino acids. In DNA form, the CDR3 reads TGTGCCAGCAGCGCCCGATCAGGGGCCACAGATACGCAGTATTTT. Protein sequence: CASSARSGATDTQYF.

The chain uses TRBV7-2 and TRBJ1-4; 7 bases line up with TRBD1. The CDR3 loop spans 14 amino acids. Germline V gives CDR1 SGHTA, CDR2 FQGNSA. V dropped 8 bases and J dropped 3; count of bases not matched to a gene: 6. The CDR3 DNA is TGTGCCAGCGGATCAGGACAGGCTAATGAAAAACTGTTTTTT. It yields the protein CASGSGQANEKLFF.

This chain connects TRBV10-3 to TRBJ2-1; 9 positions agree with TRBD2. CDR3 size: 17 residues. From germline, CDR1 is ENHRY and CDR2 SYGVKD. J was trimmed by 1 base and V by 0 bases; bases with no gene match: 4. CDR3: CAISESNSGGSYNEQFF. CDR3 coding DNA: TGTGCCATCAGTGAGTCGAATAGCGGGGGATCCTACAATGAGCAGTTCTTC.

The chain employs TRBV27 and TRBJ1-2; D ambiguous. The V gene's germline CDR1 is MNHEY and CDR2 SMNVEV (reference sequence). This CDR3 contains 13 residues. Trimming took 7 bases from V and 8 from J, leaving 17 bases between them. In DNA form, the CDR3 reads TGTGCCAGCAAACAGACCCCCGACGGCGGCTACACCTTC. Amino acids: CASKQTPDGGYTF.